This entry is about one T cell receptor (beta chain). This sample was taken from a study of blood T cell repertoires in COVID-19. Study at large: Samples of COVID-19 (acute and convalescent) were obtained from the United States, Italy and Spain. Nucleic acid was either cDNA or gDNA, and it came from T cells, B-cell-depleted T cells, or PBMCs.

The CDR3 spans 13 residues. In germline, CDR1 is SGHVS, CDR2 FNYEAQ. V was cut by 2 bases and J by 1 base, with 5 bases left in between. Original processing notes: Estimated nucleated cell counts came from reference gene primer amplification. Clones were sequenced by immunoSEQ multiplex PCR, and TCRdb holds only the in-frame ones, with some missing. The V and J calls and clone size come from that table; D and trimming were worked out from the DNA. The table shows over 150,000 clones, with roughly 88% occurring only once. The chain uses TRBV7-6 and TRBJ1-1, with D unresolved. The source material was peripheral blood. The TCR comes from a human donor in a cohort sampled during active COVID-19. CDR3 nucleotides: TGTGCCAGCAGCTTACAGGAGAACACTGAAGCTTTCTTT. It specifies CASSLQENTEAFF.